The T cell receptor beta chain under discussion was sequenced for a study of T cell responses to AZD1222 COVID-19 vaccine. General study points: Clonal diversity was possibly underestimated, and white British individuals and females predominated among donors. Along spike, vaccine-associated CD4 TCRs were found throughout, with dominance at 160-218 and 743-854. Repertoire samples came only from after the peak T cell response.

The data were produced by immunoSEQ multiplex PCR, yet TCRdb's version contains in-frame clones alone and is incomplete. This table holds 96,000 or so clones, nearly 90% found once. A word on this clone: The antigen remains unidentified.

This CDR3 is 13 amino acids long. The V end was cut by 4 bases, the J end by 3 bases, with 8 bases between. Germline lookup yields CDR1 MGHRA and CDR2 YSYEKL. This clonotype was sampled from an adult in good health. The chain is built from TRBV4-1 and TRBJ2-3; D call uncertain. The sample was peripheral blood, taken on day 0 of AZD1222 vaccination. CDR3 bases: TGCGCCAGCAGCCTAGAGAGGACAGATACGCAGTATTTT. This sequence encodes CASSLERTDTQYF.